Reported below is one TCR beta chain. What it recognizes is unknown. CDR3 length: 15 amino acids. V lost 2 bases and J 4 bases, leaving 14 bases between the germline ends. CDR1 and CDR2 from the germline V gene are MDHEN and SYDVKM. Reverse transcribing all isolated RNA meant expressed TCRB transcripts were sequenced. The read count averaged roughly 4 million across naive, central memory and regulatory T cell samples. The data were produced by immunoSEQ multiplex PCR, yet TCRdb's version contains in-frame clones alone and is incomplete. Of 200,000 to 250,000 clones in the sample, 25% to 30% are singletons; the top ten hold roughly 4%. The data were taken from a study of beta chain features in type 1 diabetes. Study-level points and caveats: Type 1 diabetes patients had moderately but significantly shorter TCRB CDR3s in all four CD4+ subsets. Lower insertion and higher deletion counts appeared at VDJ junctions in type 1 diabetes patients.

The sample comprised central memory CD4+ T cells from blood. The chain joins TRBV28 to TRBJ2-5; D gene uncertain. The origin of this receptor is a man aged 25 to 40 in good health. CDR3 residues: CASSLGGIIVETQYF. In DNA form, the CDR3 reads TGTGCCAGCAGTTTAGGTGGCATTATCGTAGAGACCCAGTACTTC.